This TCR beta chain was sequenced during a study of CD8 T cells in Susac syndrome. Study-level points and caveats: That the number of individuals in its TCR sequencing and HLA analysis was relatively small was acknowledged by the study.

Reverse transcription of roughly 0.5 to 1 ug RNA was carried out with random hexamers. TCRdb reprocessed the immunoSEQ multiplex PCR reads with MiXCR, giving one entry per CDR3 protein. The sample shows around 130,000 distinct CDR3 sequences, roughly 89% of them seen only once. CD8+ and CD4+ T cells circulating in blood were sequenced for TCR beta. In regard to this clonotype: What it binds is not known.

There are 14 residues in the CDR3. Trimming shortened V by 2 bases and J by 4 bases, and 14 bases separated the two germline ends. Per the germline V gene, CDR1 is GTSNPN and CDR2 is SVGIG (reference sequence). J is TRBJ1-2 and V is TRBV30, with D perhaps matching TRBD1 (6 bases). The origin of this receptor is a human donor with multiple sclerosis. Sequencing was carried out using CD8+ T cells from PBMCs. As DNA, the CDR3 is TGTGCCTGGAGTTCGGACAGCCAATTCTATGGCTACACCTTC. Translation gives CAWSSDSQFYGYTF.